These 32 T cell receptor beta chains were sequenced from one sample in a study of CD4 T cells in relation to SARS-CoV-2 and coronaviruses. Unexposed donor CD4+ T cells date from about 2011-2018, before the COVID-19 pandemic. Clones were read by immunoSEQ multiplex PCR, and TCRdb kept only the in-frame ones, dropping some. The profile shows some 70,000 clones, over 85% of them singletons. Sequencing was done on a sample of naive CD4+ T cells from PBMCs. Noted subset: naive CD4+ T cells isolated by negative enrichment. The receptors derive from a human donor in good health.

The chain combines TRBV5-1 with TRBJ1-2; tentative D call: TRBD1 (6 bases). The CDR3 is 14 residues long. The V gene's germline CDR1 is SGHRS and CDR2 YFSETQ. V was clipped by 4 bases and J by 0 bases, with 10 bases between them. DNA of the CDR3: TGCGCCAGCAGCGTAGGGGGAGCTAACTATGGCTACACCTTC. Translation gives CASSVGGANYGYTF.

This chain joins TRBV27 and TRBJ2-2; TRBD1 matches at 7 bases. Trimming cost V 3 bases and J 4 bases; bases outside gene matches: 5. The CDR3 has 15 amino acids. Germline V gives CDR1 MNHEY, CDR2 SMNVEV (reference sequence). The CDR3 region is CASSLRQGTTGELFF. CDR3 nucleotide sequence: TGTGCCAGCAGTTTGCGACAGGGTACCACCGGGGAGCTGTTTTTT.

This rearrangement joins TRBV6-4 to TRBJ2-3, with D possibly being TRBD1 (6 bases). Germline CDR1 MRHNA, CDR2 SNTAGT. Trimming took off 6 bases at V and 3 bases at J, with 13 bases between the two ends. This CDR3 comprises 14 residues. Written as DNA, the CDR3 is TGTGCCAGCAGACAGGGCATATGGACAGATACGCAGTATTTT. This encodes CASRQGIWTDTQYF.

The V and J genes are TRBV5-4 and TRBJ1-1, with D possibly matching TRBD1 (5 bases). V was clipped by 4 bases and J by 5 bases, with 15 bases between them. Germline V CDR1 and CDR2: SGHNT, YYREEE (reference sequence). The CDR3 is made up of 14 amino acids. Written as DNA, the CDR3 is TGTGCCAGCAGCGAAGAACTCAGGGAGACTGAAGCTTTCTTT. It yields the protein CASSEELRETEAFF.

V gene TRBV24-1 combines with J gene TRBJ2-2; 8 bases match TRBD1. CDR1 is KGHDR and CDR2 is SFDVKD in the germline V gene. The V segment lost 3 bases and the J segment 3 bases; nucleotides outside the gene matches: 8. The CDR3 contains 17 residues. The CDR3 coding sequence is TGTGCCACCAGTGATAACCAGGGGGCTCTCGACACCGGGGAGCTGTTTTTT. Translating it yields CATSDNQGALDTGELFF.

The chain is built from TRBV5-8 and TRBJ2-1, with 7 bases aligning to TRBD1. The germline gives CDR1 SGHTS, CDR2 YDEGEE. V shed 5 bases and J 8 bases; nucleotides not matched to a gene: 7. The CDR3 runs 13 residues. The CDR3 here is CASSTQGSYEQFF. In nucleotides, the CDR3 is TGTGCCAGCAGTACACAGGGGAGCTATGAGCAGTTCTTC.

CDR3 DNA: TGTGCCAGCAGCACACTACAGGGGAACGAGCAGTACTTC. Its protein product is CASSTLQGNEQYF. The chain carries TRBV7-6 and TRBJ2-7; 7 bases map to TRBD1. Germline lookup yields CDR1 SGHVS and CDR2 FNYEAQ. This CDR3 comprises 13 residues. V lost 5 bases and J lost 5; bases outside the gene matches: 6. Full variable domain (remainder filled in from reference TRBV7-6 and TRBJ2-7): GAGVSQSPRYKVTKRGQDVALRCDPISGHVSLYWYRQALGQGPEFLTYFNYEAQQDKSGLPNDRFSAERPEGSISTLTIQRTEQRDSAMYRCASSTLQGNEQYFGPGTRLTVT.

V gene TRBV19 combines with J gene TRBJ2-7; 7 nucleotides align to TRBD2. The junction had 3 bases not matched to a gene; V was cut back by 8 bases and J by 2 bases. The CDR3 has 12 residues. The germline gives CDR1 LNHDA, CDR2 SQIVND (reference sequence). Here the CDR3 reads CASASGTYEQYF. DNA of the CDR3: TGTGCCAGTGCTAGCGGCACCTACGAGCAGTACTTC.

The chain has TRBV7-3 and TRBJ2-7; TRBD2 agrees at 9 bases. Unmatched junction bases numbered 7, after V lost 4 bases and J lost 6 bases. This CDR3 comprises 14 residues. From germline, CDR1 is SGHTA and CDR2 FQGTGA. The CDR3 spells CASSSSGRRSEQYF. As DNA, the CDR3 is TGTGCCAGCAGCTCAAGCGGGAGGAGGTCCGAGCAGTACTTC.

In this sample, this clone turned up once. The chain is built from TRBV7-2 and TRBJ2-1; 15 positions match TRBD2. J gave up 3 bases and V 4 bases, and 7 bases lay outside the gene matches. This CDR3 is 18 amino acids long. Germline V gene sequence: CDR1 SGHTA, CDR2 FQGNSA. CDR3 DNA: TGTGCCAGCAGCTACCTAGGGACTAGCGGGGGGATCTACAATGAGCAGTTCTTC. Translating gives CASSYLGTSGGIYNEQFF.

The chain uses TRBV9 and TRBJ2-2; D uncertain. The CDR3 covers 16 residues. Trimming took off 2 bases at V and 0 bases at J, with 11 bases between the two ends. In germline, CDR1 is SGDLS, CDR2 YYNGEE. The DNA of the CDR3 is TGTGCCAGCAGCGTGCGCACAGCTCCGAACACCGGGGAGCTGTTTTTT. It is translated as CASSVRTAPNTGELFF.

This chain connects TRBV10-3 to TRBJ1-5, with 10 positions matching TRBD1. This CDR3 contains 14 residues. Germline V gene sequence: CDR1 ENHRY, CDR2 SYGVKD. V was clipped by 3 bases and J by 11 bases; unmatched bases: 7. CDR3 sequence (DNA): TGTGCCATCAGTGAAGACAGGGGGCCCTCGGCCCAGCATTTT. It encodes CAISEDRGPSAQHF.

The rearrangement uses TRBV7-3 and TRBJ2-3; D might be TRBD1 (6 bases). The V end lost 5 bases, the J end lost 0 bases, and 15 bases lay between the germline ends. This CDR3 comprises 16 residues. The germline gives CDR1 SGHTA, CDR2 FQGTGA. CDR3 sequence: CASSLGRQGSTDTQYF. In DNA form, the CDR3 reads TGTGCCAGCAGCCTGGGCCGGCAGGGGAGCACAGATACGCAGTATTTT.

The chain uses TRBV3-1 (or the pseudogene TRBV3-2) and TRBJ1-1, with TRBD1 matching over 9 bases. Germline V lookup: CDR1 LGHDT, CDR2 YNNKEL (reference sequence). The CDR3 runs to 15 residues. V trimming: 4 bases; J trimming: 4 bases; junction bases outside the gene matches: 7. The DNA for the CDR3 is TGTGCCAGCAGCCGAATTCCGACAGGGGGCACTGAAGCTTTCTTT. Encoded protein: CASSRIPTGGTEAFF.

Written as DNA, the CDR3 is TGCGCCAGCAGCCAAGAACCCGGGGGGCACAGAGTGCGGCTGGGCTACACCTTC. Amino acid sequence: CASSQEPGGHRVRLGYTF. The rearrangement links TRBV4-3 to TRBJ1-2; the D gene is possibly TRBD1 (6 bases). V was cut by 0 bases and J by 8 bases, with 25 bases left in between. Germline V gene sequence: CDR1 LGHNA, CDR2 YSLEER. CDR3 size: 18 residues.

This chain joins TRBV5-1 and TRBJ2-2, with D hard to call. The CDR3 covers 16 residues. The V gene's germline CDR1 is SGHRS and CDR2 YFSETQ. V dropped 0 bases and J dropped 0 bases, with 9 bases sitting between them. The CDR3, as DNA: TGCGCCAGCAGCTTGGTTTCACCTGCGAACACCGGGGAGCTGTTTTTT. This encodes CASSLVSPANTGELFF.

The V call is TRBV6-2 or TRBV6-3, the J call TRBJ2-5, with a tentative D call TRBD2 (5 bases). The germline V gene encodes CDR1 MNHEY and CDR2 SVGEGT. This CDR3 contains 16 residues. Between the trimmed V and J ends, which lost 6 bases and 5 bases, there was a span of 22 bases. DNA of the CDR3: TGTGCCAGCAGCCATACCTTCCGGGGAGAAGGGGAGACCCAGTACTTC. Its protein product is CASSHTFRGEGETQYF.

CDR3 DNA: TGTGCCAGCAGCCGGGCGACAACTACTAATGAAAAACTGTTTTTT. Protein sequence: CASSRATTTNEKLFF. The V and J genes are TRBV6-2 or TRBV6-3 and TRBJ1-4; D uncertain. Germline loops: CDR1 MNHEY, CDR2 SVGEGT. V lost 6 bases to trimming and J lost 2 bases, with 13 bases between them. The CDR3 length is 15 residues.

The genes are TRBV2 and TRBJ1-6; D call uncertain. Germline-derived CDR1 and CDR2 are SNHLY and FYNNEI. V was trimmed by 7 bases and J by 11 bases, leaving 18 bases between them. CDR3 size: 14 residues. The CDR3 DNA follows: TGTGCCAGCACCCCTCCCCCGCAGGCGGCACCCCTCCACTTT. As protein: CASTPPPQAAPLHF.

This clone was seen just once. The chain is built from TRBV12-1 and TRBJ2-5; the table's D gene call, TRBD2, was not cross checked with the DNA. TRBV12-1 is classified as a pseudogene. This CDR3 comprises 21 residues. The CDR3 coding sequence is TGTGCCAGCAGCTTTGAAGGGACAGGGGAGGGGCTAGCGGGGGGTCGAGAGACCCAGTACTTC. It is translated as CASSFEGTGEGLAGGRETQYF.

The V call is TRBV12-3 or TRBV12-4, the J call TRBJ2-7; either TRBD1 or TRBD2 may supply D (5 bases each). The ends were cut back, 5 bases at V and 6 bases at J, with 11 bases in the middle. This CDR3 is built from 12 residues. The CDR3 loop is CASSRSGTEQYF. The CDR3, as DNA: TGTGCCAGCAGTCGCTCCGGGACCGAGCAGTACTTC.

This chain connects TRBV24-1 to TRBJ1-5; TRBD1 matches at 9 bases. This CDR3 is 18 amino acids long. V was pared by 6 bases and J by 0 bases, with 11 bases of the junction left unmatched. CDR1 is KGHDR and CDR2 is SFDVKD in the germline V gene. The CDR3 region is CATSSQDRGLDSNQPQHF. In DNA form, the CDR3 reads TGTGCCACCAGTAGCCAGGACAGGGGCTTGGATAGCAATCAGCCCCAGCATTTT.

The J gene is TRBJ1-2, the V gene TRBV30; possibly TRBD1 for D (6 bases). CDR3 length: 13 residues. CDR1 GTSNPN and CDR2 SVGIG come from the germline V gene (reference sequence). The ends were cut back, 2 bases at V and 7 bases at J, with 14 bases in the middle. The CDR3 sequence: CAWSPQQGIGYTF. As DNA, the CDR3 is TGTGCCTGGAGTCCCCAACAGGGAATTGGCTACACCTTC. The full variable domain, its missing parts supplied by reference TRBV30 and TRBJ1-2, is SQTIHQWPATLVQPVGSPLSLECTVEGTSNPNLYWYRQAAGRGLQLLFYSVGIGQISSEVPQNLSASRPQDRQFILSSKKLLLSDSGFYLCAWSPQQGIGYTFGSGTRLTVV.

The chain combines TRBV10-3 with TRBJ2-1, with 9 positions matching TRBD1. The trim removed 5 bases at V and 8 bases at J, leaving 7 bases unmatched. CDR1 is ENHRY, CDR2 SYGVKD, per germline. The CDR3 is 14 amino acids. The CDR3 loop reads CAISMGTGLDEQFF. The CDR3 DNA sequence: TGTGCCATCAGTATGGGGACAGGGTTGGATGAGCAGTTCTTC.

This chain joins TRBV5-1 and TRBJ1-3; a weak D match, TRBD1 (5 bases). The CDR3 has 15 amino acids. V lost 1 base and J lost 3, with 11 bases in between. CDR1 is SGHRS and CDR2 is YFSETQ in the germline V gene. In nucleotides, the CDR3 is TGCGCCAGCAGCTTGCAGGGAAGCGGTGGAAACACCATATATTTT. It yields the protein CASSLQGSGGNTIYF.

The chain links TRBV5-6 to TRBJ1-1; D is unclear. With 1 base removed from V and 0 bases from J, the gap between germline ends came to 4 bases. The CDR3 sequence is 13 residues long. Germline V gene lookup returns CDR1 SGHDT and CDR2 YYEEEE. This chain's CDR3 is CASSLFMNTEAFF. The CDR3 region has the DNA TGTGCCAGCAGCTTGTTCATGAACACTGAAGCTTTCTTT.

This rearrangement joins TRBV7-3 to TRBJ2-7; D is tentatively TRBD1 or TRBD2 (6 bases each). Germline V gives CDR1 SGHTA, CDR2 FQGTGA. This CDR3 comprises 15 residues. V lost 4 bases, J lost 3 bases, and 16 bases lay in between. The CDR3 DNA reads TGTGCCAGCAGCTCCCGAGGAGGGGGAGTCTACGAGCAGTACTTC. This sequence encodes CASSSRGGGVYEQYF.

The chain carries TRBV7-2 and TRBJ2-1; 10 bases agree with TRBD2. The J segment lost 4 bases and the V segment lost 4 bases, leaving 7 bases of the junction unmatched. Germline-derived CDR1 and CDR2 are SGHTA and FQGNSA. The CDR3 runs to 16 residues. The chain's CDR3 is CASSWDSGRSYNEQFF. CDR3 DNA sequence: TGTGCCAGCAGCTGGGATAGCGGGAGGTCTTACAATGAGCAGTTCTTC.

The gene calls are TRBV5-1 and TRBJ2-2, with D maybe TRBD1 (6 bases). This CDR3 is 14 amino acids long. Between the trimmed V and J ends, which lost 7 bases and 3 bases, there was a span of 13 bases. Germline CDR1 SGHRS, CDR2 YFSETQ. CDR3 in amino acids: CASGEGTYTGELFF. The CDR3 DNA is TGCGCCAGCGGAGAGGGGACATACACCGGGGAGCTGTTTTTT.

This chain connects TRBV10-3 to TRBJ2-3, with TRBD1 identical over 8 bases. CDR3 length: 14 amino acids. J was trimmed by 7 bases and V by 10 bases; bases with no gene match: 13. Germline V gene data show CDR1 as ENHRY and CDR2 as SYGVKD. This chain's CDR3 is CATEDRVTENTQYF. Here the CDR3 DNA reads TGTGCCACCGAGGACAGGGTGACGGAGAATACGCAGTATTTT.

This chain uses TRBV4-3 with TRBJ1-4, with D hard to call. This CDR3 region has 16 residues. The germline gives CDR1 LGHNA, CDR2 YSLEER. V lost 1 base, J lost 0 bases, and 9 bases lay in between. The CDR3 spells CASSQVPAATNEKLFF. The DNA of the CDR3 is TGCGCCAGCAGCCAAGTTCCTGCGGCAACTAATGAAAAACTGTTTTTT.

The gene calls are TRBV9 and TRBJ2-7, with D perhaps matching TRBD2 (5 bases). There are 14 residues in the CDR3. V was trimmed by 0 bases and J by 0 bases, leaving 7 bases between them. The germline gives CDR1 SGDLS, CDR2 YYNGEE. CDR3 bases: TGTGCCAGCAGCGTAGTGGGGAGCTCCTACGAGCAGTACTTC. It translates to CASSVVGSSYEQYF.